A single sample gave rise to the 26 T cell receptor beta chains below, sequenced in a study of T cell repertoires in cytomegalovirus infection. TCRdb ran MiXCR on the reads and lists one entry per CDR3 protein. The sample yields a few hundred thousand distinct CDR3 sequences, about a sixth seen once. The specimen sequenced was PBMCs. The receptor set was obtained from a human donor in good health (CMV status not recorded). Some clones in this sample may be carry-over from other donors' samples.

In this sample, this clonotype turned up many times. The chain employs TRBV7-2 and TRBJ2-7; TRBD1 aligns across 8 bases. The trim removed 6 bases at V and 8 bases at J, leaving 12 bases unmatched. The CDR3 sequence is 14 residues long. Germline values: CDR1 SGHTA, CDR2 FQGNSA. The CDR3, as DNA: TGTGCCAGCAGTGGGACAGGTTCCCCTCAGAAGCAGTACTTC. This codes for CASSGTGSPQKQYF.

The chain uses TRBV11-2 and TRBJ1-3; D remains ambiguous. Germline loops: CDR1 SGHAT, CDR2 FQNNGV. This CDR3 contains 15 residues. The V and J ends lost 5 bases and 0 bases respectively, with 11 bases between them. DNA for the CDR3: TGTGCCAGCAGCAGCCGACACATCTCTGGAAACACCATATATTTT. Translated: CASSSRHISGNTIYF.

This clonotype was recorded at least ten times. The chain has TRBV7-2 and TRBJ2-2, with TRBD2 matching over 7 bases. From germline, CDR1 is SGHTA and CDR2 FQGNSA. The V gene end was trimmed by 3 bases and the J gene end by 0 bases; junction bases not matched to a gene: 13. The CDR3 spans 19 residues. The chain's CDR3 is CASSLVPGLKKPNTGELFF. As DNA, the CDR3 is TGTGCCAGCAGCTTGGTACCGGGACTAAAGAAGCCGAACACCGGGGAGCTGTTTTTT. The full variable domain, in which reference TRBV7-2 and TRBJ2-2 provide the parts outside the CDR3, is GAGVSQSPSNKVTEKGKDVELRCDPISGHTALYWYRQSLGQGLEFLIYFQGNSAPDKSGLPSDRFSAERTGGSVSTLTIQRTQQEDSAVYLCASSLVPGLKKPNTGELFFGEGSRLTVL.

This clonotype was seen repeatedly, ten times or more. V is TRBV7-2 and J is TRBJ2-7; no reliable D call. This CDR3 has 13 amino acids. CDR1 is SGHTA, CDR2 FQGNSA, per germline. V lost 0 bases and J lost 4, with 7 bases in between. DNA of the CDR3: TGTGCCAGCAGCTTAGCGGTCCGGTACGAGCAGTACTTC. Translated: CASSLAVRYEQYF.

The chain employs TRBV7-2 and TRBJ1-1; D is unresolved. V gave up 5 bases and J gave up 8 bases, with 15 bases separating them. Germline V gene lookup returns CDR1 SGHTA and CDR2 FQGNSA. The CDR3 spans 13 residues. The CDR3 spells CASSITTNREAFF. The CDR3 DNA is TGTGCCAGCAGCATAACCACCAACAGAGAAGCTTTCTTT.

The chain combines TRBV5-1 with TRBJ2-7, with D perhaps given as TRBD1 or TRBD2 (6 bases each). The V end was cut by 4 bases, the J end by 7 bases, with 15 bases between. Germline CDR1 is SGHRS and CDR2 is YFSETQ. CDR3 size: 13 residues. For the CDR3, the DNA is TGCGCCAGCAGCCGAGGCCGGGGGCAGGAGCAGTACTTC. It encodes CASSRGRGQEQYF.

This clonotype was observed many times. In nucleotides, the CDR3 is TGTGCCAGCAGCTTGTACCAGGTTGTCCATGAGCAGTTCTTC. It specifies CASSLYQVVHEQFF. This chain uses TRBV5-6 with TRBJ2-1; no clear D gene. Trimming removed 1 base from V and 8 bases from J, with 13 bases in between. Germline values: CDR1 SGHDT, CDR2 YYEEEE. This CDR3 is built from 14 residues. The whole variable domain, filled in from reference TRBV5-6 and TRBJ2-1, reads DAGVTQSPTHLIKTRGQQVTLRCSPKSGHDTVSWYQQALGQGPQFIFQYYEEEERQRGNFPDRFSGHQFPNYSSELNVNALLLGDSALYLCASSLYQVVHEQFFGPGTRLTVL.

This chain uses TRBV2 with TRBJ1-2; D perhaps matches TRBD1 (5 bases). Germline assignment: CDR1 SNHLY and CDR2 FYNNEI. V was pared by 5 bases and J by 13 bases, with 11 bases between. The CDR3 has 10 residues. CDR3 DNA: TGTGCCAGCAGTCTTCCGGGACGCACCTTC. Translation: CASSLPGRTF. Full variable domain (rest looked up from reference TRBV2 and TRBJ1-2): EPEVTQTPSHQVTQMGQEVILRCVPISNHLYFYWYRQILGQKVEFLVSFYNNEISEKSEIFDDQFSVERPDGSNFTLKIRSTKLEDSAMYFCASSLPGRTFGSGTRLTVV.

As concerns this clonotype: This clone may be a read error of a much larger clone one base away. This chain uses TRBV7-6 with TRBJ2-1; D is undetermined. This CDR3 is 16 amino acids long. From germline, CDR1 is SGHVS and CDR2 FNYEAQ. Here the CDR3 reads CASSLVPDTTYNEQLF. CDR3 sequence (DNA): TGTGCCAGCAGCTTAGTACCGGATACTACATACAATGAGCAGCTCTTC.

J is TRBJ2-4 and V is TRBV6-2 or TRBV6-3; D not certain. CDR1 and CDR2 (germline): MNHEY, SVGEGT. V lost 6 bases and J 0 bases, leaving 15 bases between the germline ends. The CDR3 has 16 amino acids. This chain's CDR3 is CASRPLDGLAKNIQYF. CDR3 sequence (DNA): TGTGCCAGCAGACCCCTTGATGGGCTAGCCAAAAACATTCAGTACTTC.

This clonotype was seen only a few times. V usage is TRBV7-6 and J usage is TRBJ2-5, with 10 bases that match TRBD2. With 4 bases clipped from V and 5 bases from J, the junction kept 10 bases outside the gene matches. Per germline, CDR1 SGHVS and CDR2 FNYEAQ. The CDR3 loop spans 16 amino acids. Here the CDR3 reads CASSWGSGGSEETQYF. The DNA of the CDR3 is TGTGCCAGCAGCTGGGGTAGCGGGGGGTCCGAGGAGACCCAGTACTTC. Based on the CDR3 plus reference TRBV7-6 and TRBJ2-5, the full variable domain is GAGVSQSPRYKVTKRGQDVALRCDPISGHVSLYWYRQALGQGPEFLTYFNYEAQQDKSGLPNDRFSAERPEGSISTLTIQRTEQRDSAMYRCASSWGSGGSEETQYFGPGTRLLVL.

The chain uses TRBV20-1 and TRBJ2-3, with 16 bases aligning to TRBD2. CDR1 is DFQATT, CDR2 SNEGSKA, per germline (reference sequence). The CDR3 loop spans 17 amino acids. V was clipped by 6 bases and J by 4 bases; unmatched bases: 10. CDR3 region: CSANPGTSGGVADTQYF. CDR3 DNA sequence: TGCAGTGCAAACCCCGGGACTAGCGGGGGGGTCGCAGATACGCAGTATTTT.

The table lists this clonotype with a few counts. CDR3 region: CASSYRGGIETQYF. The CDR3, as DNA: TGTGCCAGCAGTTACAGGGGGGGGATAGAGACCCAGTACTTC. The chain joins TRBV6-6 to TRBJ2-5; TRBD2 might be the D (7 bases). V lost 2 bases and J lost 4, with 11 bases in between. This CDR3 has 14 amino acids. The germline CDR1 and CDR2 sequences are MNHNY and SVGAGI (reference sequence).

V gene TRBV7-6 combines with J gene TRBJ1-2; 11 bases fit TRBD1. The CDR3 covers 17 residues. The V gene end was trimmed by 5 bases and the J gene end by 4 bases; junction bases not matched to a gene: 12. The germline gives CDR1 SGHVS, CDR2 FNYEAQ. The CDR3 reads CASSPVGGTGGAYGYTF. In DNA form, the CDR3 reads TGTGCCAGCAGCCCGGTGGGCGGGACAGGGGGGGCCTATGGCTACACCTTC.

This clonotype has a count of ten or more. V gene TRBV11-2 combines with J gene TRBJ1-1; D may be TRBD1 (6 bases). Germline CDR1 reads SGHAT; CDR2 reads FQNNGV. CDR3 size: 14 residues. The V and J ends lost 5 bases and 3 bases respectively, with 13 bases between them. The CDR3 protein is CASSPQGLYTEAFF. As DNA, the CDR3 is TGTGCCAGCAGCCCCCAGGGGCTTTACACTGAAGCTTTCTTT. Full variable domain (missing parts from reference TRBV11-2 and TRBJ1-1): EAGVAQSPRYKIIEKRQSVAFWCNPISGHATLYWYQQILGQGPKLLIQFQNNGVVDDSQLPKDRFSAERLKGVDSTLKIQPAKLEDSAVYLCASSPQGLYTEAFFGQGTRLTVV.

This clonotype was detected only a few times. The chain joins TRBV20-1 to TRBJ1-5; D is unclear. Germline V lookup: CDR1 DFQATT, CDR2 SNEGSKA (reference sequence). Trimming cost V 3 bases and J 9 bases, with 18 bases left between them. The CDR3 runs 14 residues. The chain's CDR3 is CSASSVRDQTPQHF. In nucleotides, the CDR3 is TGCAGTGCTAGTTCAGTTAGGGATCAGACGCCCCAGCATTTT.

This clonotype was recorded at least ten times. The chain has TRBV7-2 and TRBJ1-1; D perhaps matches TRBD1 (6 bases). Trimming pared 0 bases from V and 1 base from J, leaving 6 bases between. Germline CDR1 reads SGHTA; CDR2 reads FQGNSA. The CDR3 runs to 14 residues. The CDR3 bases are TGTGCCAGCAGCTTAGCGACAGGGAACACTGAAGCTTTCTTT. Protein sequence: CASSLATGNTEAFF.

V gene TRBV24-1 combines with J gene TRBJ1-5; D is uncertain. The germline V and J ends were trimmed by 6 bases and 7 bases, with 15 bases remaining between them. The germline CDR1 and CDR2 sequences are KGHDR and SFDVKD. The CDR3 covers 14 residues. Here the CDR3 reads CATSSGPTHQPQHF. The CDR3 bases are TGTGCCACCAGTTCCGGCCCGACGCACCAGCCCCAGCATTTT.

V usage is TRBV20-1 and J usage is TRBJ2-7, with D maybe TRBD1 (6 bases). Trimming pared 1 base from V and 6 bases from J, leaving 16 bases between. Per the germline V gene, CDR1 is DFQATT and CDR2 is SNEGSKA (reference sequence). The CDR3 totals 14 residues. Here the CDR3 DNA reads TGCAGTGCTAGAGGACAGGACCTCGGGCTCGAGCAGTACTTC. Its protein product is CSARGQDLGLEQYF.

In this sample, this clonotype turned up a few times. This chain uses TRBV6-6 with TRBJ1-5; D perhaps matches TRBD1 (5 bases). The germline CDR1 and CDR2 sequences are MNHNY and SVGAGI (reference sequence). CDR3 length: 13 residues. The V end was cut by 9 bases, the J end by 5 bases, with 14 bases between. In nucleotides, the CDR3 is TGTGCCAGTACGTGGACAAACCATCAGCCCCAGCATTTT. It translates to CASTWTNHQPQHF.

The chain employs TRBV29-1 and TRBJ1-1; unclear D gene. Germline-derived CDR1 and CDR2 are SQVTM and ANQGSEA. The CDR3 has 12 amino acids. V was clipped by 5 bases and J by 3 bases, with 10 bases between them. CDR3 nucleotides: TGCAGCGTTAGCCGGTGGGACACTGAAGCTTTCTTT. It is translated as CSVSRWDTEAFF. Full variable domain (remainder filled in from reference TRBV29-1 and TRBJ1-1): SAVISQKPSRDICQRGTSLTIQCQVDSQVTMMFWYRQQPGQSLTLIATANQGSEATYESGFVIDKFPISRPNLTFSTLTVSNMSPEDSSIYLCSVSRWDTEAFFGQGTRLTVV.

This clonotype was found a few times. V is TRBV9 and J is TRBJ1-2; 8 bases match TRBD1. The trim removed 3 bases at V and 2 bases at J, leaving 6 bases unmatched. CDR1 and CDR2 from the germline V gene are SGDLS and YYNGEE. The CDR3 covers 15 residues. The CDR3 loop reads CASSARQGTNYGYTF. The CDR3 DNA sequence: TGTGCCAGCAGCGCCCGACAGGGGACGAACTATGGCTACACCTTC.

V gene TRBV6-2 or TRBV6-3 combines with J gene TRBJ2-7; perhaps TRBD2 as D (5 bases). Germline lookup yields CDR1 MNHEY and CDR2 SVGEGT. Trimming stripped 6 bases from V and 0 bases from J, with 15 bases between. CDR3 length: 15 amino acids. The CDR3 spells CASSNGLSSSYEQYF. The CDR3 nucleotides read TGTGCCAGCAGCAACGGACTTTCTAGCTCCTACGAGCAGTACTTC.

The gene calls are TRBV7-9 and TRBJ1-1, with 8 bases that match TRBD1. V lost 1 base and J lost 5; bases outside the gene matches: 6. Germline lookup yields CDR1 SEHNR and CDR2 FQNEAQ (reference sequence). This CDR3 region has 15 residues. The CDR3 region is CASSLVAGGATEAFF. The DNA of the CDR3 is TGTGCCAGCAGCTTAGTGGCAGGGGGCGCAACTGAAGCTTTCTTT.

The table lists this clonotype with a few counts. The rearrangement joins TRBV4-1 to TRBJ1-6; D might be TRBD1 (5 bases). The CDR3 extends over 15 amino acids. The V end lost 0 bases, the J end lost 9 bases, and 12 bases lay between the germline ends. Looked up from germline, CDR1 is MGHRA and CDR2 is YSYEKL. The CDR3 DNA reads TGCGCCAGCAGCCAAGAGGGGGGTGCAATTTCACCCCTCCACTTT. Translating gives CASSQEGGAISPLHF.

Comment on this clonotype: This may stem from a read error, because a much larger clone lies one nucleotide away. J is TRBJ1-5 and V is TRBV6-1, with no clear D. The CDR3 loop spans 13 amino acids. The germline CDR1 and CDR2 sequences are MNHNS and SASEGT. This CDR3 is CACRPGSNQPQHF. CDR3 DNA: TGTGCCTGCAGGCCGGGGAGCAATCAGCCCCAGCATTTT.